Sequencing of this T cell receptor beta chain was carried out in a study of CD8 T cells in Susac syndrome. RNA, at roughly 0.45 to 1 ug, was reverse transcribed with random hexamers. By means of immunoSEQ multiplex PCR, TCR beta CDR3 spanning 54 Vbeta and 13 Jbeta underwent amplification. TCRdb re-called the immunoSEQ multiplex PCR reads through MiXCR, storing one row per CDR3 protein. The data contain under 550,000 distinct CDR3 sequences, around 85% of them singletons. Germline loops: CDR1 DFQATT, CDR2 SNEGSKA (reference sequence). The CDR3 consists of 14 residues. The V end lost 3 bases, the J end lost 4 bases, and 13 bases lay between the germline ends. Sequencing targeted TCR beta in blood CD8+ and CD4+ T cells. The multiple sclerosis controls, all treatment-naive patients, had relapsing-remitting disease that was stable or active. Negative isolation was used for CD8+ and CD4+ T cells, and FACS enrichment was applied to TEMRA cells.

The sequenced material came from CD8+ T cells from PBMCs. The chain links TRBV20-1 to TRBJ1-3; weak D call: TRBD1 (6 bases). This receptor was identified in a human donor with multiple sclerosis. CDR3 DNA sequence: TGCAGTGCTAGGACCCGGACAGCCGGAAACACCATATATTTT. Protein product: CSARTRTAGNTIYF.